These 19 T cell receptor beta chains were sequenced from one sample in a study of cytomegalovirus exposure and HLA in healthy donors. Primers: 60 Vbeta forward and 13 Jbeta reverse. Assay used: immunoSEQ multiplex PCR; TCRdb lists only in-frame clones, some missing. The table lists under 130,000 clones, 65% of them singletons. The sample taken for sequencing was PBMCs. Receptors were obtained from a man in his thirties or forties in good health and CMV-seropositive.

CDR3 region: CASSLRGGTALMNTEAFF. The CDR3 DNA is TGTGCCAGCAGCCTCCGGGGGGGGACGGCCTTAATGAACACTGAAGCTTTCTTT. This rearrangement joins TRBV14 to TRBJ1-1; perhaps TRBD1 as D (5 bases). The CDR3 covers 18 residues. CDR1 is SGHDN, CDR2 FVKESK, per germline. Trimming removed 4 bases from V and 0 bases from J, with 21 bases in between.

The DNA for the CDR3 is TGTGCCAGCACCGATCTAGACCCCTACGAGCAGTACTTC. Amino acids: CASTDLDPYEQYF. V gene TRBV2 combines with J gene TRBJ2-7, with unresolved D. This CDR3 has 13 residues. CDR1 and CDR2 from the germline V gene are SNHLY and FYNNEI. V lost 7 bases and J 2 bases, leaving 12 bases between the germline ends.

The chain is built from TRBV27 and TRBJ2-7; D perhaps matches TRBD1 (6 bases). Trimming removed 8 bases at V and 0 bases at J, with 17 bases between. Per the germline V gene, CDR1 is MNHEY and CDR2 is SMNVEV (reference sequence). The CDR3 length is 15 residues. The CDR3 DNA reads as TGTGCCAGCCATACAGGGACGGAAAGCTCCTACGAGCAGTACTTC. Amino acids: CASHTGTESSYEQYF.

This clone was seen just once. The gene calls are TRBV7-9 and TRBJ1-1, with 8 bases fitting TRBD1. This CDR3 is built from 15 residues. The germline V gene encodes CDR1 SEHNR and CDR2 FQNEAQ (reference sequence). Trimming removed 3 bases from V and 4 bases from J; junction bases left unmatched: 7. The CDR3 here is CASSLIQGDATEAFF. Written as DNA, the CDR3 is TGTGCCAGCAGCTTGATACAGGGGGATGCCACTGAAGCTTTCTTT.

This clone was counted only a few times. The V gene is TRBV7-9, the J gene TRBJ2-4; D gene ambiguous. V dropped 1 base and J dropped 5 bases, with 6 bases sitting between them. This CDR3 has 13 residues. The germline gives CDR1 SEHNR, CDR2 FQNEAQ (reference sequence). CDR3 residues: CASSLVAENIQYF. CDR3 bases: TGTGCCAGCAGCTTAGTGGCCGAAAACATTCAGTACTTC. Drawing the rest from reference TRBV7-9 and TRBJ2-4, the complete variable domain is DTGVSQNPRHKITKRGQNVTFRCDPISEHNRLYWYRQTLGQGPEFLTYFQNEAQLEKSRLLSDRFSAERPKGSFSTLEIQRTEQGDSAMYLCASSLVAENIQYFGAGTRLSVL.

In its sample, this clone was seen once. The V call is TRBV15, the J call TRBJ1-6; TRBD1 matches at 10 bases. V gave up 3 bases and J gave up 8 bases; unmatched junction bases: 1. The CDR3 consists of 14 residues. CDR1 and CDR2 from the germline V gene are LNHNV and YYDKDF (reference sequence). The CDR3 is CATSRTGGYSPLHF. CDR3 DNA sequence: TGTGCCACCAGCAGGACAGGGGGCTATTCACCCCTCCACTTT.

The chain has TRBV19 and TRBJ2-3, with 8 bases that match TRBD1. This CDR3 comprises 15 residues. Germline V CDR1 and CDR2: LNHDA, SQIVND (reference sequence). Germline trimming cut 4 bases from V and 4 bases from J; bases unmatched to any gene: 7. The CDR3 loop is CASSTSTGVADTQYF. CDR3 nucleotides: TGTGCCAGTAGTACCTCGACAGGGGTGGCAGATACGCAGTATTTT.

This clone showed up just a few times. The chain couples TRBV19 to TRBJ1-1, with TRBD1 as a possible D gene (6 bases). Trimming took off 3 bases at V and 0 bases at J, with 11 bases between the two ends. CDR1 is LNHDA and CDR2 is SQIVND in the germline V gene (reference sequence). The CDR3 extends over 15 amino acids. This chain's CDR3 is CASSIRTAMNTEAFF. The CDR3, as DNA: TGTGCCAGTAGTATCAGGACAGCTATGAACACTGAAGCTTTCTTT.

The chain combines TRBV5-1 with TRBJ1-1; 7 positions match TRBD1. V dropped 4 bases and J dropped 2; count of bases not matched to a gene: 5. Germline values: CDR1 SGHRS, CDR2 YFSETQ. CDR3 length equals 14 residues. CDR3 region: CASSAQGPNTEAFF. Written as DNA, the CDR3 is TGCGCCAGCAGCGCACAGGGGCCCAACACTGAAGCTTTCTTT.

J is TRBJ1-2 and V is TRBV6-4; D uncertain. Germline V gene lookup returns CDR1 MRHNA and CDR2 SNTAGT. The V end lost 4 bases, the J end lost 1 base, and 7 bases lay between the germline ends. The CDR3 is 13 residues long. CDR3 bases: TGTGCCAGCAGTGCGGGATTTAACTATGGCTACACCTTC. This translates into CASSAGFNYGYTF.

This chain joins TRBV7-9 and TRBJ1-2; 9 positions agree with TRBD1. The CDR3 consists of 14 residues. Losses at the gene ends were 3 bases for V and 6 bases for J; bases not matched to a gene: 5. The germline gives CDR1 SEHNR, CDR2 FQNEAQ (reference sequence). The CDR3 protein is CASSFTGQGHGYTF. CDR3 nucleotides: TGTGCCAGCAGCTTCACGGGACAGGGCCATGGCTACACCTTC.

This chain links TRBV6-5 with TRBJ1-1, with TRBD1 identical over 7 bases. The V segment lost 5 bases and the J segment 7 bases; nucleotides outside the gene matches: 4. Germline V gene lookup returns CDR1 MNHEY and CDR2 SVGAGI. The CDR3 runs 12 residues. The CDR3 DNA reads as TGTGCCAGCAGTCCGCGGGACAGTGAAGCTTTCTTT. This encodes CASSPRDSEAFF.

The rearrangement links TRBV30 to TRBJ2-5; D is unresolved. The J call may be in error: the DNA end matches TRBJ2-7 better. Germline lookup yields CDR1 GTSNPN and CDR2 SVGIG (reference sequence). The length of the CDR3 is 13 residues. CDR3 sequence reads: CAWSSEKSYEQYF. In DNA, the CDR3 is TGTGCCTGGAGTTCCGAGAAGTCCTACGAGCAGTACTTC.

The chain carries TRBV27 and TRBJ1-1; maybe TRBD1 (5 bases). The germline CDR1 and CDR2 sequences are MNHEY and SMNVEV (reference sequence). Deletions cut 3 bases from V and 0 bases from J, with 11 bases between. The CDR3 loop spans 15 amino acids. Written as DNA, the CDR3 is TGTGCCAGCAGTTTGGGGCAGCCCTTGAACACTGAAGCTTTCTTT. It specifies CASSLGQPLNTEAFF.

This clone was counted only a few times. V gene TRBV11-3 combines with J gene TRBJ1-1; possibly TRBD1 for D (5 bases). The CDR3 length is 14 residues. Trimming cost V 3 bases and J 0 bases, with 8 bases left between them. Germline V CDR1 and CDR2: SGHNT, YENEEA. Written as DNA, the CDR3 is TGTGCCAGCAGCTTCGACAGAATGAACACTGAAGCTTTCTTT. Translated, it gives CASSFDRMNTEAFF.

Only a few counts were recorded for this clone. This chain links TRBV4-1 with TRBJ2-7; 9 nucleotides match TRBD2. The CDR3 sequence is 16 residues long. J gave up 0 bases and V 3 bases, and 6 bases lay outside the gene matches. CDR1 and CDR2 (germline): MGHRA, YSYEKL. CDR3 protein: CASSQPTSGSSYEQYF. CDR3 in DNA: TGCGCCAGCAGCCAGCCCACTAGCGGGTCCTCCTACGAGCAGTACTTC.

CDR3 residues: CASRPSGDAGYTF. In DNA form, the CDR3 reads TGTGCCAGTAGACCCTCCGGGGATGCGGGCTACACCTTC. The V call is TRBV19, the J call TRBJ1-2; D is undetermined. The CDR3 spans 13 residues. CDR1 is LNHDA, CDR2 SQIVND, per germline (reference sequence). Trimming took 6 bases from V and 8 from J, leaving 16 bases between them.

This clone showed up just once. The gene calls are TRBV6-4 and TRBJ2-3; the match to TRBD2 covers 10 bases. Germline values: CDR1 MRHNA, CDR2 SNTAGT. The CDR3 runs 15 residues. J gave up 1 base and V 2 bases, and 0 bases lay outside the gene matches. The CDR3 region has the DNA TGTGCCAGCAGTGACGGACTAGCGGGCACAGATACGCAGTATTTT. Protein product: CASSDGLAGTDTQYF.

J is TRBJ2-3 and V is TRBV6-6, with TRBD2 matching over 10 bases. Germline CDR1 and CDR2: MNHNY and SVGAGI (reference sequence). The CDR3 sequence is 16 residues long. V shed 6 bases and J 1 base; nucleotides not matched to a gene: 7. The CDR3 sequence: CASRSIGLAGTDTQYF. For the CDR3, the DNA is TGTGCCAGCAGGTCGATAGGACTAGCGGGCACAGATACGCAGTATTTT.